The clone carrying this TCR beta chain came up once. Its specificity is unknown. This specimen belongs to a study of cytomegalovirus exposure and HLA in healthy donors. Study-level information: There were some 410 genotyped donors. Of these, about 81% fell in the genetic ancestry cluster associated with self-reported Caucasian donors.

Study-wide results and caveats: Later work showed greater clonal expansion in HLA-associated TCR beta chains than in equally common others. For TCR beta chains, V- and J-gene trimming was later linked to a missense DCLRE1C variant.

CDR1 is SGHKS and CDR2 is YYEKEE in the germline V gene (reference sequence). The CDR3 loop spans 14 amino acids. Trimming took off 2 bases at V and 0 bases at J, with 8 bases between the two ends. PCR used 60 Vbeta primers and 13 Jbeta primers. In the authors' methods: Some 11 million of the roughly 80 million unique TCR beta chains counted in a later analysis were shared. The repertoire was sequenced with immunoSEQ multiplex PCR; TCRdb's copy has only in-frame clones and lacks some. That table gives V, J and clone size, and the DNA gave D and trimming. This sample has some 190,000 clones, with 80% found just once.

The chain links TRBV5-5 to TRBJ1-1; the D is unclear. Sequencing used PBMCs. The clonotype was recovered from a woman in her thirties or forties in good health and CMV-seronegative. The CDR3 loop reads CASSFDIVNTEAFF. For the CDR3, the DNA is TGTGCCAGCAGCTTCGACATTGTGAACACTGAAGCTTTCTTT.